Below are 29 T cell receptor beta chains sequenced from a single sample in a study of OX40 agonist ivuxolimab in advanced cancers. Assay used: immunoSEQ multiplex PCR; TCRdb lists only in-frame clones, some missing. In the table there are approximately 62,000 clones, about 92% of which are singletons. The source was CD4+ or CD8+ T cells sorted from blood, collected in a trial of the OX40 agonist ivuxolimab. These receptors were collected from an adult with an advanced solid tumor such as melanoma, head and neck, liver or kidney cancer.

The chain has TRBV27 and TRBJ1-5; 7 nucleotides align to TRBD1. J gave up 1 base and V 6 bases, and 9 bases lay outside the gene matches. The CDR3 is 16 amino acids. CDR1 and CDR2 from the germline V gene are MNHEY and SMNVEV (reference sequence). The CDR3 DNA follows: TGTGCCAGCAGGGAAGGGGCAGGGGGGAGCAATCAGCCCCAGCATTTT. Residues: CASREGAGGSNQPQHF.

The CDR3 spells CASSLSGYSGNTIYF. In DNA form, the CDR3 reads TGTGCCAGCAGCTTGAGTGGATACTCTGGAAACACCATATATTTT. The chain employs TRBV5-5 and TRBJ1-3; D not certain. Trimming pared 1 base from V and 0 bases from J, leaving 8 bases between. CDR3 length: 15 amino acids. Germline V gives CDR1 SGHKS, CDR2 YYEKEE (reference sequence).

This clone has just a few counts. This sequence joins TRBV5-6 and TRBJ2-7; D is uncertain. CDR1 is SGHDT, CDR2 YYEEEE, per germline. CDR3 length: 11 amino acids. V dropped 2 bases and J dropped 4 bases, with 4 bases sitting between them. The CDR3 here is CASSFGYEQYF. The DNA for the CDR3 is TGTGCCAGCAGCTTCGGGTACGAGCAGTACTTC.

CDR3 amino acids: CASGFTPGLPTNEQFF. The DNA for the CDR3 is TGTGCTAGTGGTTTTACACCGGGACTGCCCACTAATGAGCAGTTCTTC. V is TRBV12-5 and J is TRBJ2-1, with a weak D call TRBD2 (6 bases). The CDR3 is made up of 16 amino acids. Trimming pared 3 bases from V and 7 bases from J, leaving 19 bases between. Germline V gene lookup returns CDR1 LGHNT and CDR2 FRNRAP.

The chain is built from TRBV30 and TRBJ1-2; a possible D gene is TRBD1 (6 bases). With 1 base removed from V and 4 bases from J, the gap between germline ends came to 10 bases. CDR1 GTSNPN and CDR2 SVGIG come from the germline V gene (reference sequence). This CDR3 is built from 13 residues. In nucleotides, the CDR3 is TGTGCCTGGAGTGCCGAGGACAGCTATGGCTACACCTTC. Amino acids: CAWSAEDSYGYTF. Together with reference TRBV30 and TRBJ1-2, the CDR3 gives the full variable domain: SQTIHQWPATLVQPVGSPLSLECTVEGTSNPNLYWYRQAAGRGLQLLFYSVGIGQISSEVPQNLSASRPQDRQFILSSKKLLLSDSGFYLCAWSAEDSYGYTFGSGTRLTVV.

The chain recombines TRBV27 with TRBJ2-5; no clear D. The germline V gene encodes CDR1 MNHEY and CDR2 SMNVEV (reference sequence). V was clipped by 3 bases and J by 5 bases, with 10 bases between them. The CDR3 is 13 residues long. CDR3 in amino acids: CASSFGKSETQYF. CDR3 in DNA: TGTGCCAGCAGTTTTGGCAAGTCGGAGACCCAGTACTTC.

The chain is built from TRBV29-1 and TRBJ2-3; either TRBD1 or TRBD2 may supply D (5 bases each). This CDR3 spans 16 amino acids. Germline CDR1 is SQVTM and CDR2 is ANQGSEA. Trimming took off 0 bases at V and 4 bases at J, with 17 bases between the two ends. The CDR3 DNA follows: TGCAGCGTTGAAGATCTTCGAGGGGTATTGGCAGATACGCAGTATTTT. Its protein product is CSVEDLRGVLADTQYF.

The rearrangement uses TRBV19 and TRBJ1-3; D not resolved. CDR1 is LNHDA, CDR2 SQIVND, per germline (reference sequence). The CDR3 has 12 residues. V lost 6 bases to trimming and J lost 4 bases, with 7 bases between them. The CDR3, as DNA: TGTGCCAGTAGCCCACCCGGAAACACCATATATTTT. It yields the protein CASSPPGNTIYF.

This clone showed up just once. This sequence joins TRBV10-1 and TRBJ1-1; 12 positions agree with TRBD1. The V segment lost 5 bases and the J segment 6 bases; nucleotides outside the gene matches: 10. Per germline, CDR1 WNHNN and CDR2 SYGVQD (reference sequence). The CDR3 covers 16 residues. As DNA, the CDR3 is TGCGCCAGCAGTTCGGGACAGGGGGCCTTCGGGGCTGAAGCTTTCTTT. This gives the protein CASSSGQGAFGAEAFF.

This chain links TRBV27 with TRBJ2-1, with D hard to call. The CDR3 has 13 amino acids. In germline, CDR1 is MNHEY, CDR2 SMNVEV (reference sequence). The V gene lost 5 bases and the J gene lost 13 bases, with 18 bases spanning the gap. For the CDR3, the DNA is TGTGCCAGCAGTCCCCCGGCCGGGTTCCCTCAGTTCTTC. Its protein product is CASSPPAGFPQFF.

This clone was seen once. J is TRBJ2-7 and V is TRBV19; the D is unclear. This CDR3 is 12 amino acids long. The germline gives CDR1 LNHDA, CDR2 SQIVND (reference sequence). Trimming pared 11 bases from V and 0 bases from J, leaving 11 bases between. DNA of the CDR3: TGTGCCGTCGGCAGGTCCTCCTACGAGCAGTACTTC. It translates to CAVGRSSYEQYF.

This chain links TRBV7-3 with TRBJ2-5, with TRBD2 identical over 11 bases. Germline V gives CDR1 SGHTA, CDR2 FQGTGA. The trim removed 8 bases at V and 2 bases at J, leaving 19 bases unmatched. The CDR3 length is 19 residues. The CDR3 DNA follows: TGTGCCAGCGTAGGGAGGGGGACTAGCGGACCTTTCAAGCAAGAGACCCAGTACTTC. Its translation: CASVGRGTSGPFKQETQYF.

This chain connects TRBV19 to TRBJ2-7, with D tentatively TRBD1 (6 bases). The CDR3 has 13 residues. Germline assignment: CDR1 LNHDA and CDR2 SQIVND (reference sequence). V was clipped by 5 bases and J by 7 bases, with 15 bases between them. As DNA, the CDR3 is TGTGCCAGTAGTGCGCAGTCTAGGGGGGAGCAGTACTTC. Translating gives CASSAQSRGEQYF.

The CDR3 bases are TGTGCCAGCAGCTTAAATAGACGGGTTAATGAGCAGTTCTTC. This gives the protein CASSLNRRVNEQFF. The chain recombines TRBV13 with TRBJ2-1; no clear D. Germline V lookup: CDR1 PRHDT, CDR2 FYEKMQ (reference sequence). The length of the CDR3 is 14 residues. V lost 2 bases and J 7 bases, leaving 12 bases between the germline ends.

The V call is TRBV4-1, the J call TRBJ2-1; 7 bases are shared with TRBD2. In germline, CDR1 is MGHRA, CDR2 YSYEKL. The CDR3 has 16 residues. J lost 9 bases, V lost 1 base, and 12 bases had no gene match. The CDR3 region has the DNA TGCGCCAGCAGCCAAGCCTTGGGGGGGAGGTATTCTGAGCAGTTCTTC. Translated, it gives CASSQALGGRYSEQFF.

The chain combines TRBV4-1 with TRBJ2-7; maybe TRBD1 (5 bases). The CDR3 has 13 residues. Trimming left V 0 bases short and J 6 bases short, with 9 bases between. In germline, CDR1 is MGHRA, CDR2 YSYEKL. In DNA form, the CDR3 reads TGCGCCAGCAGCCAAGATGACAGTTTCGAGCAGTACTTC. This codes for CASSQDDSFEQYF.

The chain has TRBV5-1 and TRBJ2-5; 8 bases fit TRBD1. This CDR3 is 14 amino acids long. The germline CDR1 and CDR2 sequences are SGHRS and YFSETQ. J lost 6 bases, V lost 8 bases, and 12 bases had no gene match. Here the CDR3 reads CARNRRDRKQTQYF. CDR3 nucleotides: TGCGCCAGAAACCGCCGGGACAGGAAACAGACCCAGTACTTC.

The rearrangement joins TRBV27 to TRBJ2-7; the D gene is possibly TRBD1 (6 bases). Germline V CDR1 and CDR2: MNHEY, SMNVEV (reference sequence). V lost 0 bases and J 5 bases, leaving 14 bases between the germline ends. The length of the CDR3 is 15 residues. The CDR3 here is CASSLSIEGVDEQYF. The DNA for the CDR3 is TGTGCCAGCAGTTTATCGATCGAGGGGGTGGACGAGCAGTACTTC.

The genes are TRBV30 and TRBJ2-1, with unresolved D. This CDR3 region has 16 residues. Germline V gene sequence: CDR1 GTSNPN, CDR2 SVGIG (reference sequence). V dropped 5 bases and J dropped 3 bases, with 20 bases sitting between them. CDR3 sequence (DNA): TGTGCCTGGGGAGATGAGATGAGCCGATTCTACAATGAGCAGTTCTTC. Protein product: CAWGDEMSRFYNEQFF.

The chain combines TRBV6-1 with TRBJ2-5, with D possibly matching TRBD2 (5 bases). This CDR3 contains 13 residues. The V and J ends lost 8 bases and 0 bases respectively, with 10 bases between them. Germline CDR1 MNHNS, CDR2 SASEGT. This CDR3 reads CASRGFNQETQYF. CDR3 coding DNA: TGTGCCAGCCGGGGTTTTAACCAAGAGACCCAGTACTTC.

The chain links TRBV6-4 to TRBJ2-5; 9 bases agree with TRBD2. The CDR3 runs to 15 residues. Trimming at V came to 2 bases and at J to 2 bases, leaving 3 bases not matched to a gene. From germline, CDR1 is MRHNA and CDR2 SNTAGT. CDR3 sequence reads: CASSDKAGGQETQYF. As DNA, the CDR3 is TGTGCCAGCAGTGACAAGGCGGGGGGGCAAGAGACCCAGTACTTC.

V is TRBV7-3 and J is TRBJ2-3; TRBD2 matches 9 bases. Germline loops: CDR1 SGHTA, CDR2 FQGTGA. CDR3 length: 15 residues. V shed 2 bases and J 6 bases; nucleotides not matched to a gene: 6. The CDR3 is CASSLGGRAVDTQYF. CDR3 in DNA: TGTGCCAGCAGCTTAGGCGGGAGGGCGGTGGATACGCAGTATTTT.

This chain links TRBV4-1 with TRBJ2-5; D may correspond to TRBD1 or TRBD2 (5 bases each). The CDR3 is made up of 14 amino acids. Trimming shortened V by 0 bases and J by 7 bases, and 12 bases separated the two germline ends. Germline-derived CDR1 and CDR2 are MGHRA and YSYEKL. The chain's CDR3 is CASSQERGFWTQYF. The CDR3 bases are TGCGCCAGCAGCCAAGAGAGGGGTTTCTGGACCCAGTACTTC.

In regard to this clone: A far larger clone is a single base away, which makes a read error likely. In the same sample, other DNA sequences code for this CDR3. V usage is TRBV9 and J usage is TRBJ1-1; TRBD1 agrees at 7 bases. Germline-derived CDR1 and CDR2 are SGDLS and YYNGEE. CDR3 length equals 15 residues. The CDR3, as DNA: TGTGCCCGCAGCGTAGGGGGAGGGGGCGGCACTGAAGCTTTCTTT. It is translated as CARSVGGGGGTEAFF.

V gene TRBV7-3 combines with J gene TRBJ1-6; TRBD1 aligns across 9 bases. The length of the CDR3 is 15 residues. The germline V gene encodes CDR1 SGHTA and CDR2 FQGTGA. With V trimmed by 2 bases and J by 6 bases, 2 bases remained unmatched. The CDR3 spells CASSLGQGPNSPLHF. The CDR3 DNA is TGTGCCAGCAGCTTAGGACAGGGGCCTAATTCACCCCTCCACTTT.

By share, this clone ranks as medium-sized. J is TRBJ2-7 and V is TRBV6-1; D tentatively fits TRBD1 or TRBD2 (5 bases each). Germline CDR1 is MNHNS and CDR2 is SASEGT. Between the trimmed V and J ends, which lost 4 bases and 2 bases, there was a span of 12 bases. The CDR3 has 14 amino acids. CDR3 sequence: CASSAWDGTYEQYF. The CDR3 nucleotides read TGTGCCAGCAGTGCCTGGGACGGGACCTACGAGCAGTACTTC.

The CDR3 region is CASSTPDRGRGGYTF. The CDR3 DNA reads TGTGCCAGCAGCACGCCCGATCGAGGGAGGGGTGGCTACACCTTC. The chain combines TRBV7-3 with TRBJ1-2; D is possibly TRBD1 (5 bases). V was clipped by 5 bases and J by 7 bases, with 20 bases between them. Germline values: CDR1 SGHTA, CDR2 FQGTGA. This CDR3 has 15 amino acids.

The genes are TRBV4-1 and TRBJ1-4, with TRBD1 matching 11 bases. The germline V gene has CDR1 MGHRA and CDR2 YSYEKL. With 0 bases clipped from V and 11 bases from J, the junction kept 5 bases outside the gene matches. The CDR3 covers 15 residues. CDR3: CASSQEGTGGLKLFF. Written as DNA, the CDR3 is TGCGCCAGCAGCCAAGAGGGGACAGGGGGTTTGAAACTGTTTTTT.

DNA of the CDR3: TGTGCCAGTAGCCACGTCGAGTGGGTAACTGAAGCTTTCTTT. Translated: CASSHVEWVTEAFF. This chain connects TRBV19 to TRBJ1-1; D remains ambiguous. Germline CDR1 is LNHDA and CDR2 is SQIVND (reference sequence). The CDR3 has 14 residues. V was pared by 6 bases and J by 5 bases, with 16 bases between.